One sample yielded the 2 T cell receptor beta chains listed below, sequenced in a study of T cells in localized non-small cell lung cancer. Clones were read by immunoSEQ multiplex PCR, and TCRdb kept only the in-frame ones, dropping some. The table shows around 2,200 clones, with about 31% occurring only once. This specimen was normal lung tissue next to the tumor, taken before any cancer treatment. The receptor source for this set is a male donor older than 55 with stage I squamous cell lung carcinoma.

V usage is TRBV29-1 and J usage is TRBJ2-3; TRBD2 matches at 9 bases. The CDR3 extends over 14 amino acids. Trimming cost V 4 bases and J 2 bases; bases outside gene matches: 4. Germline values: CDR1 SQVTM, CDR2 ANQGSEA. The CDR3 nucleotides are TGCAGCGTTGGTCCTAGCGGGGTCACAGATACGCAGTATTTT. It yields the protein CSVGPSGVTDTQYF.

Judged by abundance, this clone is large. The rearrangement uses TRBV19 and TRBJ2-6; TRBD1 or TRBD2 may be the D gene (5 bases each). CDR3 size: 16 residues. V was cut by 7 bases and J by 0 bases, with 13 bases left in between. CDR1 is LNHDA, CDR2 SQIVND, per germline (reference sequence). The CDR3 sequence: CASTLLGDSGANVLTF. In DNA, the CDR3 is TGTGCCAGTACCCTTTTGGGGGACTCTGGGGCCAACGTCCTGACTTTC. The variable domain in full, completed from reference TRBV19 and TRBJ2-6, reads DGGITQSPKYLFRKEGQNVTLSCEQNLNHDAMYWYRQDPGQGLRLIYYSQIVNDFQKGDIAEGYSVSREKKESFPLTVTSAQKNPTAFYLCASTLLGDSGANVLTFGAGSRLTVL.